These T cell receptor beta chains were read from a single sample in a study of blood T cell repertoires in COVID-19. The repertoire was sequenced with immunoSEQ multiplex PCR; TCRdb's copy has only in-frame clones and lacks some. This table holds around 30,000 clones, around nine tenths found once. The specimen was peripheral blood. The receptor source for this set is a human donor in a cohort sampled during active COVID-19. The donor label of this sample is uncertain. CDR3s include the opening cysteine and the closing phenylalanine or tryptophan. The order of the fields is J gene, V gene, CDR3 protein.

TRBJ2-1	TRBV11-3	CASSSTGGAGNEQFF
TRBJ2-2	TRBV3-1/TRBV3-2	CASSQDLRTSGRARTGELFF
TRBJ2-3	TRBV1	CTSSPPCFSGRTDTQYF
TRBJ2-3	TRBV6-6	CASSPRRTASTDTQYF
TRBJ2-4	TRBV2	CASSAATKNIQYF
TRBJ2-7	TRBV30	CAWSLGTSYEQYF
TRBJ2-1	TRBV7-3	CASSLQTSATLQFF
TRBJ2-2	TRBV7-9	CASRRTGENTGELFF
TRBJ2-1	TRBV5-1	CASSLEAASSEQFF
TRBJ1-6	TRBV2	CASRLGQTNSPLHF
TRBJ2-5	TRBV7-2	CASSQGFDTETQYF
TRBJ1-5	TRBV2	CASSERQGAYDQPQHF
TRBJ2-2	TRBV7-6	CASSLRRATTGELFF
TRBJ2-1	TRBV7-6	CASSPTGLAVSNEQFF
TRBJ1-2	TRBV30	CALDGEDYYGYTF
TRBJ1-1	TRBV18	CASSPRAAGTEAFF
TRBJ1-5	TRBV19	CASSLKQGQPQHF
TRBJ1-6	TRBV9	CASSQRDRENSPLHF
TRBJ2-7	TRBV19	CASSRGVAGAYEQYF
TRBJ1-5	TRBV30	CAWGKQGWDPPQHF
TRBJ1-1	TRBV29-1	CSVNDSPEAFF
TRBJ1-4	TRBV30	CAWKLVQGVYNEKLFF
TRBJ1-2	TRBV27	CATPGLGKGYTF
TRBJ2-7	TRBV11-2	CATGLAGTSSYEQYF
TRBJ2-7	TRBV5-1	CASSLGQGPYEQYF
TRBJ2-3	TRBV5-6	CASTLAGETDTQYF